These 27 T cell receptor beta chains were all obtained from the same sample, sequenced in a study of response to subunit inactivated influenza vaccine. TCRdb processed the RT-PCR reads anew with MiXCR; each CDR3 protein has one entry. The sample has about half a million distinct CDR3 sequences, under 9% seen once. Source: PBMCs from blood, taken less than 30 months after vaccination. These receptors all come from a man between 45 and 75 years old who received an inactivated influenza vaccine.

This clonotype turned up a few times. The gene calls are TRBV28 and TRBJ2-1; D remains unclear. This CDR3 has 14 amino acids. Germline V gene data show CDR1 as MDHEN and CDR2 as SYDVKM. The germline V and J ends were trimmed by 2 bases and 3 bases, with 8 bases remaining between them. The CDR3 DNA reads TGTGCCAGCAGTTTAGATGTCTTCTACAATGAGCAGTTCTTC. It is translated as CASSLDVFYNEQFF.

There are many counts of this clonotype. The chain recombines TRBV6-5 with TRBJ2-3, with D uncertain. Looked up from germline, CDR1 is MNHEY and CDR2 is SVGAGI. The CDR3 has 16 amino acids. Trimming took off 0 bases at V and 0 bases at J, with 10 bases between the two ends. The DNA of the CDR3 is TGTGCCAGCAGTTACTCGTCGGGTAAAAGCACAGATACGCAGTATTTT. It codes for CASSYSSGKSTDTQYF.

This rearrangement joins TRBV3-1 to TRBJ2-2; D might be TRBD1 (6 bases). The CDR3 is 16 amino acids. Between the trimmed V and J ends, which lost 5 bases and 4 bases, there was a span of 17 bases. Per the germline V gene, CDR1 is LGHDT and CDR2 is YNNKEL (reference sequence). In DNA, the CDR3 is TGTGCCAGCAGCTTCCTCGGACAGATTTCCACCGGGGAGCTGTTTTTT. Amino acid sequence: CASSFLGQISTGELFF.

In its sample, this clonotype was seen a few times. CDR3: CASSLSYRAEQFF. As DNA, the CDR3 is TGTGCCAGCAGTTTATCTTACAGGGCTGAGCAGTTCTTC. The chain links TRBV27 to TRBJ2-1; TRBD1 might be the D (6 bases). The CDR3 sequence is 13 residues long. Germline CDR1 reads MNHEY; CDR2 reads SMNVEV (reference sequence). Trimming removed 0 bases from V and 9 bases from J, with 9 bases in between.

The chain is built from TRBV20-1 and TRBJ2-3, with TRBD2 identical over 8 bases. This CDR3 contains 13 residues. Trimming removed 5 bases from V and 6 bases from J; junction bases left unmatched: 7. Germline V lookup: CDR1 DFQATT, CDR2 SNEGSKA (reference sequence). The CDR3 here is CSAPGTRGDTQYF. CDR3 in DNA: TGCAGTGCTCCCGGGACTAGAGGGGATACGCAGTATTTT.

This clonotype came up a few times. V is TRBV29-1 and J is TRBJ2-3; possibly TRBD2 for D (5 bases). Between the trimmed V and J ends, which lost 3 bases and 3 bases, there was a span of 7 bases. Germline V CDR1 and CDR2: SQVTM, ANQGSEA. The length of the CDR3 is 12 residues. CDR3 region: CSVERETDTQYF. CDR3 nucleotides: TGCAGCGTTGAGAGGGAAACAGATACGCAGTATTTT.

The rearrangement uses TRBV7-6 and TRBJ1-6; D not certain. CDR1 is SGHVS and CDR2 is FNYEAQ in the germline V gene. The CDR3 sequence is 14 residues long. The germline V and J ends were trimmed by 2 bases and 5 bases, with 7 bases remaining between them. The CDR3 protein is CASSLQEHNSPLHF. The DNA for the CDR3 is TGTGCCAGCAGCTTACAGGAGCATAATTCACCCCTCCACTTT.

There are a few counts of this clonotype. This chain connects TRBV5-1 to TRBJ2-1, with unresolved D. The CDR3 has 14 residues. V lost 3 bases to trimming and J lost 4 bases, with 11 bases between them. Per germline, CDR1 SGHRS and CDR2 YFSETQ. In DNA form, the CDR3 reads TGCGCCAGCAGCTCCTCGACGGAGTACAATGAGCAGTTCTTC. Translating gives CASSSSTEYNEQFF.

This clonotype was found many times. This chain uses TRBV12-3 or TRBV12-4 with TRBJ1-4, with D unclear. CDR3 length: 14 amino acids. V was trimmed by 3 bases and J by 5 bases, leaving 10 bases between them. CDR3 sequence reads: CASSLNSRNEKLFF. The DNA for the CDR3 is TGTGCCAGCAGTTTGAACAGCCGCAATGAAAAACTGTTTTTT.

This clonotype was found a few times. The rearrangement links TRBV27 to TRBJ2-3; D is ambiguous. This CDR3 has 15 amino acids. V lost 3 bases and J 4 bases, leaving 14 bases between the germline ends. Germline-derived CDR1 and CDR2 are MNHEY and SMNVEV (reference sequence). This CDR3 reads CASSFWSTPPDTQYF. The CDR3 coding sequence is TGTGCCAGCAGTTTTTGGAGTACCCCCCCAGATACGCAGTATTTT.

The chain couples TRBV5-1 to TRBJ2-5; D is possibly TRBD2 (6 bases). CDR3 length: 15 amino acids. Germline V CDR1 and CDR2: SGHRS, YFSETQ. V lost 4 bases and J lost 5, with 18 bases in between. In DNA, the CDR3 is TGCGCCAGCAGCACCAGCCCGGGGGTATATGAGACCCAGTACTTC. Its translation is CASSTSPGVYETQYF.

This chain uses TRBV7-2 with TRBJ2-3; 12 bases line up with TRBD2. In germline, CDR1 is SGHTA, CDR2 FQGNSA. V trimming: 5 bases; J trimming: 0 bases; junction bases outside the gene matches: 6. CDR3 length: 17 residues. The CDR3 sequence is CASSLWTSGTSTDTQYF. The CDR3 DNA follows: TGTGCCAGCAGCCTGTGGACTAGCGGGACTAGCACAGATACGCAGTATTTT.

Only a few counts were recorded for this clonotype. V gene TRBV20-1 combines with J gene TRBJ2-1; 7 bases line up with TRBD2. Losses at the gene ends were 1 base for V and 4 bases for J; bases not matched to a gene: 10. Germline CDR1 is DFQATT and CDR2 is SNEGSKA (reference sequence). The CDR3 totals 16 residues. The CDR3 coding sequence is TGCAGTGCTAGAGTTAGCGGGCGTTTTGGATACAATGAGCAGTTCTTC. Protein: CSARVSGRFGYNEQFF.

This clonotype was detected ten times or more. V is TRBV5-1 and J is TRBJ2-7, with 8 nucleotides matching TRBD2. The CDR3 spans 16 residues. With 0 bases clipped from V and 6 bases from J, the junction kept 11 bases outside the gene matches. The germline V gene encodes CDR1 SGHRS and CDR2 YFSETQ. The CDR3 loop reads CASSLDPGTSSIEQYF. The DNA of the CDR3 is TGCGCCAGCAGCTTGGACCCCGGGACTAGTTCGATCGAGCAGTACTTC.

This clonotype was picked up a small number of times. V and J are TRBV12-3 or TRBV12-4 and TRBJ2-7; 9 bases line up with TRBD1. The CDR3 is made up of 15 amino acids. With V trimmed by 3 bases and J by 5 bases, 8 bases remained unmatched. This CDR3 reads CASSFGDRVFHEQYF. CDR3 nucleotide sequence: TGTGCCAGCAGTTTCGGGGACAGGGTTTTCCACGAGCAGTACTTC.

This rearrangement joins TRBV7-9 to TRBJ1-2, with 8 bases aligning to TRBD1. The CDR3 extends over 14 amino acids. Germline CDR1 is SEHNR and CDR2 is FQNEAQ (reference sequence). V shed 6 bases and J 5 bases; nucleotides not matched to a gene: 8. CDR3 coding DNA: TGTGCCAGCAGTGGACAGGGATCCACGTATGGCTACACCTTC. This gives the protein CASSGQGSTYGYTF.

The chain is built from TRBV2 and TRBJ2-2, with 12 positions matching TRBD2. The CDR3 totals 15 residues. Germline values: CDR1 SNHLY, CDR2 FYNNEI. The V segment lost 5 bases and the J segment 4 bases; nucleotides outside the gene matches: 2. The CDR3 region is CASSPSGGATGELFF. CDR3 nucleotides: TGTGCCAGCAGTCCTAGCGGGGGGGCCACCGGGGAGCTGTTTTTT.

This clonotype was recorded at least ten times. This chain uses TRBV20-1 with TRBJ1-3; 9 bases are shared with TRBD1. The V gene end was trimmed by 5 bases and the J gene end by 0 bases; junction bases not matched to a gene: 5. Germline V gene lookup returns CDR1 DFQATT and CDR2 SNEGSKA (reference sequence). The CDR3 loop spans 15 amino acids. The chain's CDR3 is CSAGTTGGSGNTIYF. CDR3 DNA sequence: TGCAGTGCTGGGACGACAGGGGGCTCTGGAAACACCATATATTTT.

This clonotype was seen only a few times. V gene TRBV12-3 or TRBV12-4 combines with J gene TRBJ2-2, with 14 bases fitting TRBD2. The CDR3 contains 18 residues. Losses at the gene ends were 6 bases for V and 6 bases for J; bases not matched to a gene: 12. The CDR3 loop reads CASSPLETSGRAAGELFF. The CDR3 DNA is TGTGCCAGCAGCCCCCTCGAGACTAGCGGGAGGGCCGCCGGGGAGCTGTTTTTT.

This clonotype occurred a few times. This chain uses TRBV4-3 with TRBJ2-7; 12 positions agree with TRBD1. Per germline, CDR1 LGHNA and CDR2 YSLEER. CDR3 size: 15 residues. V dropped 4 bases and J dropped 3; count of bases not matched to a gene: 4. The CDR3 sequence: CASSPGQGAIYEQYF. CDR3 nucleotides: TGCGCCAGCAGCCCGGGACAGGGGGCGATCTACGAGCAGTACTTC.

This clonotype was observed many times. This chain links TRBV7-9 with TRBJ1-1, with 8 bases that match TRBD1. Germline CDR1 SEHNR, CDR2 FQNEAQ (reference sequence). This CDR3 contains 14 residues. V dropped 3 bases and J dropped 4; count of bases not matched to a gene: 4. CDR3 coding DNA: TGTGCCAGCAGCTTCGGACAGGGAGTCACTGAAGCTTTCTTT. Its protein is CASSFGQGVTEAFF.

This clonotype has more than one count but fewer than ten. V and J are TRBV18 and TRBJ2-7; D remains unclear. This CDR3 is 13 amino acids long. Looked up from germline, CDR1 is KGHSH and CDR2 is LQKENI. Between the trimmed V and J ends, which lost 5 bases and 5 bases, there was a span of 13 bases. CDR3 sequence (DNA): TGTGCCAGCTCAACCCTGCCGAGCGACGAGCAGTACTTC. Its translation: CASSTLPSDEQYF.

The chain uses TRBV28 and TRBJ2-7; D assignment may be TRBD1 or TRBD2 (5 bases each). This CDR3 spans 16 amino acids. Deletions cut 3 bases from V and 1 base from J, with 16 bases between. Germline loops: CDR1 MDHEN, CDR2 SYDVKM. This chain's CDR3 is CASSFSQGRGSYEQYF. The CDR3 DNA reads TGTGCCAGCAGTTTTTCCCAGGGTCGGGGTTCCTACGAGCAGTACTTC.

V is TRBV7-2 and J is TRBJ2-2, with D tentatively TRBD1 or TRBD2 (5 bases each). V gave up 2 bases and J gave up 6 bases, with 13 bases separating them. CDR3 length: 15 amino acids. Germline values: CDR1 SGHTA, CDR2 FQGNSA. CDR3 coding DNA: TGTGCCAGCAGCTTAAGGGACCCGCTTCCCGGGGAGCTGTTTTTT. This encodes CASSLRDPLPGELFF.

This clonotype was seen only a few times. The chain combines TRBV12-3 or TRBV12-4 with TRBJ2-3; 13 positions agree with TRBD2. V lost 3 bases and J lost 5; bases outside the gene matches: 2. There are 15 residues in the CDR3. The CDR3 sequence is CASSLGTSGKDTQYF. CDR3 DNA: TGTGCCAGCAGTTTGGGGACTAGCGGGAAAGATACGCAGTATTTT.

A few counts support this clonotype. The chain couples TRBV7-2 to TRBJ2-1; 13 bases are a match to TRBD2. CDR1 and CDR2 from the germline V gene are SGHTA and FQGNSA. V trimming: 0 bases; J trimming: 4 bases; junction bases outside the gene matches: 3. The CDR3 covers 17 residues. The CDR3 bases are TGTGCCAGCAGCTTAGCCGGGACTAGCGGGACTTACAATGAGCAGTTCTTC. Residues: CASSLAGTSGTYNEQFF. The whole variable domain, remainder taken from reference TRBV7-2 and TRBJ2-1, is GAGVSQSPSNKVTEKGKDVELRCDPISGHTALYWYRQSLGQGLEFLIYFQGNSAPDKSGLPSDRFSAERTGGSVSTLTIQRTQQEDSAVYLCASSLAGTSGTYNEQFFGPGTRLTVL.

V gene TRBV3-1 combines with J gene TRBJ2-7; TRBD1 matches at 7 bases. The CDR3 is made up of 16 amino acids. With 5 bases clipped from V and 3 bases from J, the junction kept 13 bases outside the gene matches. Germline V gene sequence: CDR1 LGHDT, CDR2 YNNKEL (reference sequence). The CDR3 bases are TGTGCCAGCAGCTCGTCGTCTTCCGGGACAGTCTACGAGCAGTACTTC. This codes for CASSSSSSGTVYEQYF.